This T cell receptor (beta chain) was recorded in a study of T cells after yellow fever vaccination. Overall study: For low cell numbers, libraries were made with SMART-Seq v4 Ultra Low Input.

This clonotype has only a few counts. As yet, its antigen is unknown. Template-switching 5'RACE yielded the TCR cDNA; a universal primer site and UMIs were added in the process. TCRdb redid the calling of the 5' RACE reads with MiXCR, one entry per CDR3 protein. The table records 200,000 to 300,000 distinct CDR3 sequences, over 10% of them present only once. Points from the study as a whole: Detected again after the booster were most primary-vaccination clones, at almost 97% CD4 and approximately 87% CD8.

This CDR3 has 15 amino acids. The V gene end was trimmed by 6 bases and the J gene end by 5 bases; junction bases not matched to a gene: 8. The germline V gene encodes CDR1 SNHLY and CDR2 FYNNEI. This sequence joins TRBV2 and TRBJ2-7; 12 bases match TRBD2. The TCR sequence derives from a man aged 25 to 45 who received the YFV17D yellow fever vaccine. The specimen comprised CD4+ T cells sorted from PBMCs, sampled 45 days after the yellow fever booster vaccination. The CDR3 region has the DNA TGTGCCAGCAGACACCGGACTAGCGGGAAGGACGAGCAGTACTTC. Residues: CASRHRTSGKDEQYF. Full variable domain (outside the CDR3, taken from reference TRBV2 and TRBJ2-7): EPEVTQTPSHQVTQMGQEVILRCVPISNHLYFYWYRQILGQKVEFLVSFYNNEISEKSEIFDDQFSVERPDGSNFTLKIRSTKLEDSAMYFCASRHRTSGKDEQYFGPGTRLTVT.